Each of the 9 T cell receptor beta chains below was sequenced from the same sample in a study of cytomegalovirus exposure and HLA in healthy donors. The PCR made use of 60 Vbeta and 13 Jbeta primers. The repertoire was sequenced with immunoSEQ multiplex PCR; TCRdb's copy has only in-frame clones and lacks some. The sample lists some 200,000 clones; 75% to 90% were seen once. Sequencing was carried out using PBMCs. All receptors derive from a man in his forties or fifties in good health and CMV-seropositive.

The chain combines TRBV6-1 with TRBJ1-1; D is undetermined. V lost 6 bases to trimming and J lost 1 base, with 9 bases between them. The CDR3 length is 13 residues. Germline loops: CDR1 MNHNS, CDR2 SASEGT. CDR3 sequence reads: CASSPGPNTEAFF. The DNA of the CDR3 is TGTGCCAGCAGCCCAGGCCCGAACACTGAAGCTTTCTTT.

The sample holds one count of this clone. Written as DNA, the CDR3 is TGCAGCGTCGTCAGCACAGATACGCAGTATTTT. Amino acids: CSVVSTDTQYF. The V gene is TRBV29-1, the J gene TRBJ2-3; no reliable D call. Germline values: CDR1 SQVTM, CDR2 ANQGSEA. Trimming stripped 6 bases from V and 0 bases from J, with 4 bases between. The CDR3 sequence is 11 residues long.

V usage is TRBV2 and J usage is TRBJ2-7; D might be TRBD2 (6 bases). The CDR3 sequence is 15 residues long. V lost 4 bases and J lost 5, with 18 bases in between. Germline lookup yields CDR1 SNHLY and CDR2 FYNNEI. The CDR3 DNA follows: TGTGCCAGCAGTGGGCCCGGAGGGTTGGCGGACGAGCAGTACTTC. This sequence encodes CASSGPGGLADEQYF.

V is TRBV29-1 and J is TRBJ1-2; weak D call: TRBD1 (6 bases). Germline-derived CDR1 and CDR2 are SQVTM and ANQGSEA. The germline V and J ends were trimmed by 3 bases and 0 bases, with 8 bases remaining between them. This CDR3 contains 13 residues. DNA for the CDR3: TGCAGCGTTGATAGGGGGACTAACTATGGCTACACCTTC. Its translation is CSVDRGTNYGYTF.

The chain combines TRBV28 with TRBJ1-2; 8 nucleotides line up with TRBD1. The CDR3 consists of 16 residues. J lost 6 bases, V lost 2 bases, and 11 bases had no gene match. CDR1 is MDHEN, CDR2 SYDVKM, per germline. The CDR3: CASSLNRAGGANGYTF. The CDR3 DNA reads TGTGCCAGCAGTTTAAATCGGGCAGGGGGCGCGAATGGCTACACCTTC.

The chain recombines TRBV5-6 with TRBJ2-7; no clear D. The CDR3 is 16 amino acids. Germline V gives CDR1 SGHDT, CDR2 YYEEEE. V was pared by 0 bases and J by 0 bases, with 13 bases between. CDR3 nucleotide sequence: TGTGCCAGCAGCTTGGTACGGCAGGATAACTCCTACGAGCAGTACTTC. Residues: CASSLVRQDNSYEQYF.

The chain recombines TRBV29-1 with TRBJ2-7, with 14 bases identical to TRBD2. Trimming cost V 6 bases and J 0 bases; bases outside gene matches: 1. The CDR3 has 14 amino acids. Per germline, CDR1 SQVTM and CDR2 ANQGSEA. The CDR3 coding sequence is TGCAGCGTCGGGACTAGCGGGAGCTCCTACGAGCAGTACTTC. Protein sequence: CSVGTSGSSYEQYF.

The rearrangement links TRBV7-9 to TRBJ1-1; 10 bases fit TRBD1. This CDR3 region has 16 residues. Germline CDR1 is SEHNR and CDR2 is FQNEAQ (reference sequence). With 1 base clipped from V and 8 bases from J, the junction kept 10 bases outside the gene matches. The CDR3 nucleotides read TGTGCCAGCAGCTTAGGGAATACGGGACAGGGGACCGAAGCTTTCTTT. Translated: CASSLGNTGQGTEAFF.

The gene calls are TRBV9 and TRBJ1-2, with no clear D. Germline values: CDR1 SGDLS, CDR2 YYNGEE. V was clipped by 3 bases and J by 8 bases, with 14 bases between them. This CDR3 region has 13 residues. The CDR3 coding sequence is TGTGCCAGCAGCGCCGGGCGGGAACGGGGCTACACCTTC. Amino acids: CASSAGRERGYTF.